The clone carrying this T cell receptor beta chain was seen more than once but under ten times. What it binds is unknown. The CDR3 is made up of 15 amino acids. The germline V and J ends were trimmed by 3 bases and 4 bases, with 15 bases remaining between them. The V gene's germline CDR1 is LGHNA and CDR2 YSLEER. The data originate from a study of T-cell reconstitution after alpha-beta-depleted transplantation in children. General study results and limits: From newly produced T cells came most of the T-cell counts and diversity one year after transplant. Several hundred expanded graft clones reportedly supplied alpha-beta T cells about two months after transplant.

The TCRbeta library was prepared with unique molecular identifiers. TCRdb passed the PCR reads through MiXCR, listing each CDR3 protein once. There are 450,000 to 550,000 distinct CDR3 sequences in the sample; about an eighth occur only once, and around 15% lies in the top ten. This sequence joins TRBV4-3 and TRBJ1-2; D perhaps matches TRBD1 (5 bases). The TCR comes from a female patient aged 2 to 10 who had a stem cell transplant for aplastic anemia, so the T cells may come from the graft donor. Sequencing used PBMCs, mostly from graft donor cells, obtained 180 days after TCRalphabeta/CD19-depleted stem cell transplant. The CDR3 nucleotides read TGCGCCAGCAGCCAGGGCGCTGAGGGGAGCTATGGCTACACCTTC. Its translation is CASSQGAEGSYGYTF.